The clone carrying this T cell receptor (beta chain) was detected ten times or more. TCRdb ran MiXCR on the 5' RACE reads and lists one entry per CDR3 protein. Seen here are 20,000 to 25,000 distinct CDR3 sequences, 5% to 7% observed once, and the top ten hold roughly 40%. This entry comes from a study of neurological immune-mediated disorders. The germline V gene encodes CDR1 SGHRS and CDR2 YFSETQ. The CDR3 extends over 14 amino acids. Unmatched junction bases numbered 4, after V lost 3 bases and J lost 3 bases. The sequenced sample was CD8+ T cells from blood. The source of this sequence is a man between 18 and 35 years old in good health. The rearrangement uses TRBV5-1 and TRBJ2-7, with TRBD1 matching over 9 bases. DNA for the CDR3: TGCGCCAGCAGCTGGGGGGACAGGGACTACGAGCAGTACTTC. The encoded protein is CASSWGDRDYEQYF.